This is a list of T cell receptor beta chains from one sample in a study of cytomegalovirus exposure and HLA in healthy donors. The table came from immunoSEQ multiplex PCR; TCRdb's copy has only in-frame clones and leaves some out. Of some 180,000 clones in the sample, roughly 82% were seen once. The specimen was PBMCs. These receptor sequences come from a man aged 40-49 years in good health and CMV-seronegative. Both conserved end residues are part of each CDR3. Each record gives: V gene, D gene, J gene, clone size, CDR3 DNA, CDR3 protein. A D gene is named only where the DNA matches it firmly. Rows give clone size only sometimes, using once, few, many, or a class for an expanded clone.

TRBV14,.,TRBJ1-5,.,TGTGCCAGTTCACAGGGCACTCAGCCCCAGCATTTT,CASSQGTQPQHF
TRBV4-3,.,TRBJ2-7,.,TGCGCCAGCAGCCAAGGGACTACCTACGAGCAGTACTTC,CASSQGTTYEQYF
TRBV11-2,TRBD2,TRBJ2-7,.,TGTGCCAGCAGTCCGGGACTAGCGTTAGGCTATTACTACGAGCAGTACTTC,CASSPGLALGYYYEQYF
TRBV6-1,TRBD1,TRBJ1-4,.,TGTGCCAGCAGTGGCAGGGGGCTGGCTTCGGTCCTGTTTTTT,CASSGRGLASVLFF
TRBV28,TRBD2,TRBJ2-7,few,TGTGCCAGCAGTTTGCCAGCGGGGGGAGTTCGGCAGTACTTC,CASSLPAGGVRQYF
TRBV7-8,.,TRBJ2-7,few,TGTGCCAGCAGCCCCGACACAAACTCCTTTTACGAGCAGTACTTC,CASSPDTNSFYEQYF
TRBV28,.,TRBJ2-7,once,TGTGCCAGCAGTTTACAGGGTACAATACCGTGGGAGCAGTACTTC,CASSLQGTIPWEQYF
TRBV7-2,.,TRBJ2-1,.,TGTGCCAGCAGATCCCCGGGTGTGCGGTTGGATGAGCAGTTCTTC,CASRSPGVRLDEQFF
TRBV5-1,.,TRBJ1-5,.,TGCGCCAGCAGCTTGGCCGGGCAGGGAAATCAGCCCCAGCATTTT,CASSLAGQGNQPQHF
TRBV5-1,.,TRBJ2-7,.,TGCGCCAGCAGCTTGTCAGTTGGCGGAGGGGCCTACGAGCAGTACTTC,CASSLSVGGGAYEQYF
TRBV19,.,TRBJ2-3,.,TGTGCCAGTAGTACGGCGAGGGCGAGGGATACGCAGTATTTT,CASSTARARDTQYF
TRBV6-5,.,TRBJ2-7,few,TGTGCCAGCAGTTACCCGGGTAGCTCGGACGAGCAGTACTTC,CASSYPGSSDEQYF
TRBV28,TRBD2,TRBJ2-7,.,TGTGCCAGCAGCCAAGCGGGGGGATACGAGCAGTACTTC,CASSQAGGYEQYF
TRBV10-2,.,TRBJ1-1,.,TGCGCCAGCAAAAGAACAGGGCAAACGAGCACTGAAGCTTTCTTT,CASKRTGQTSTEAFF
TRBV4-3,TRBD1,TRBJ2-2,.,TGCGCCAGCAGCCCCCGACAGGGTGTCGGGACCGGGGAGCTGTTTTTT,CASSPRQGVGTGELFF
TRBV7-9,.,TRBJ1-3,.,TGTGCCAGCAGCTTAAGGTGGGGGGGCTCTGGAAACACCATATATTTT,CASSLRWGGSGNTIYF
TRBV7-6,.,TRBJ2-2,.,TGTGCCAGCAGCTTATTGAGTGCTGAGGAGACCGGGGAGCTGTTTTTT,CASSLLSAEETGELFF
TRBV28,.,TRBJ1-5,.,TGTGCCAGCAGTTTAGGGGGGGCTAGCAATCAGCCCCAGCATTTT,CASSLGGASNQPQHF
TRBV6-5,.,TRBJ1-1,.,TGTGCCAGCAGTTTCACCTCAGGTTTTAACACTGAAGCTTTCTTT,CASSFTSGFNTEAFF
TRBV5-1,.,TRBJ1-1,.,TGCGCCAGCAGCTTGGGTGGGCGCACTGAAGCTTTCTTT,CASSLGGRTEAFF
TRBV15,.,TRBJ2-7,.,TGTGCCACCAGCAGAGAACTAGGCTACGAGCAGTACTTC,CATSRELGYEQYF
TRBV19,.,TRBJ1-3,.,TGTGCCAGTAGTGAAACAGGGCCTGGAAACACCATATATTTT,CASSETGPGNTIYF
TRBV15,.,TRBJ1-2,.,TGTGCCACCAGCTCCTGGCGTGGGGAGACGACTAACTATGGCTACACCTTC,CATSSWRGETTNYGYTF
TRBV4-1,TRBD2,TRBJ2-3,.,TGCGCCAGCAGCCAAGAACGGAGAGCGAGCGGGGTCGGAAACACAGATACGCAGTATTTT,CASSQERRASGVGNTDTQYF
TRBV27,TRBD2,TRBJ2-7,.,TGTGCCAGCAGTTTTTCTAGCGGGGGGTACTACGAGCAGTACTTC,CASSFSSGGYYEQYF
TRBV5-1,TRBD1,TRBJ2-1,few,TGCGCCAGCAGCTGGGCACTGGGACAGTCCCTAATTCGTGAGCAGTTCTTC,CASSWALGQSLIREQFF
TRBV30,.,TRBJ1-6,few,TGTGCCTGGATCCTAGGAGGGTTTCGCTCACCCCTCCACTTT,CAWILGGFRSPLHF
TRBV5-1,.,TRBJ2-5,once,TGCGCCAGCAGCTCAGGGGAGACGGAGACCCAGTACTTC,CASSSGETETQYF
TRBV2,.,TRBJ2-5,.,TGTGCCAGCAACCTGTTGGGGGCACAAGAGACCCAGTACTTC,CASNLLGAQETQYF
TRBV19,.,TRBJ2-7,.,TGTGCCAGTCGACAGAGCTACGAGCAGTACTTC,CASRQSYEQYF
TRBV7-2,TRBD2,TRBJ2-3,.,TGTGCCAGCAGCGGGGGGACTAGCGGGCGAAATACGCAGTATTTT,CASSGGTSGRNTQYF
TRBV7-2,TRBD1,TRBJ1-5,once,TGTGCCAGCAGCGCTAGGACAGGGGTGGGTCAGCCCCAGCATTTT,CASSARTGVGQPQHF
TRBV11-2,TRBD2,TRBJ2-5,.,TGTGCCAGCAGCTTCGGCGCGGGAGGGCCGGTTGAGACCCAGTACTTC,CASSFGAGGPVETQYF